The present TCR beta chain was sequenced within a study of cytomegalovirus exposure and HLA in healthy donors (TCRdb year 2017). At the level of the whole study: An earlier analysis of 550 to 700 of the donors reported 250 to 300 Gb of sequence data and some 120 million unique TCR beta sequences from 150 million to 200 million T cells. An early release covering roughly 580 HLA-typed donors comprised approximately 290 gigabases of sequencing data and 85 million to 100 million unique TCR sequences. In a later analysis, previously published TCR beta repertoires from 550 to 700 donors were re-analyzed and high-resolution HLA genotyping was added so that TCR occurrence patterns could be studied. An earlier analysis of fewer than 750 of the donors used high-throughput TCR beta sequencing to judge whether each TCR beta V gene segment behaved as functional or pseudogenic. Typing coverage varied by locus: about 620-640 donors for A, B, C, DRB1 and DQB1; roughly 520 for DQA1; over 600 for DPA1; approximately 470 for DPB1. HLA typing included class I and class II loci at four-digit resolution. Besides the first cohort of 666 subjects, a separate validation cohort made up of roughly 130 different subjects was used. Donor age, sex, ethnicity and CMV serostatus were collected together with the repertoire data. Rather than using new phenotypic data, the later analysis identified candidate immune exposures from TCR beta sequences and from how often those sequences occurred across donors. High-throughput TCR immunosequencing, statistical association of individual TCRs with disease status, and machine learning were combined to predict cytomegalovirus infection status. On average, over 200,000 unique TCR beta nucleotide sequences were sequenced per donor among roughly 430 genotyped donors of the cohort, with roughly 20% of those sequences being non-productive. A later genetic analysis took genome-wide SNP genotypes for 398 of the 666 donors and used that subset as a discovery cohort. The genetic ancestry cluster associated with self-reported Caucasian donors included 65% to 90% of the 398 genotyped donors. The aim of the study was to test whether cataloging public T cell receptors could identify signatures of past pathogen exposure. All discovery cohort repertoires had been generated using a single sequencing platform. The study used immunosequencing to profile the T cell repertoires of 670 or so subjects and linked those repertoires to cytomegalovirus serostatus. Because of strong linkage in the cohort, a few DR-DQ haplotypes were treated as single units for association and clustering. What the study reported, not specific to this receptor: According to a later analysis, most CMV-associated TCR beta chains appeared to be HLA-restricted, and the HLA associations seemed to be driven largely by CMV exposure. The authors suggested that the approach could potentially be generalized to other disease states and immunological phenotypes. A total of roughly 160 TCR beta chains were listed by the study as associated with cytomegalovirus. A further reported finding was that TCR beta sequences accurately predicted the HLA-A and HLA-B alleles for most subjects in the first cohort. A later analysis associated about 16,000 TCR beta sequences with specific HLA alleles at a false discovery rate of 0.05. A later analysis found that HLA-associated TCR beta chains were more clonally expanded and had lower generation probabilities than equally common non-associated chains. In a later analysis, the rate of TCR association differed among HLA loci, with DRB1 alleles having the most associated TCRs and HLA-C alleles having the fewest. Across donors, most TCR sequences were observed very rarely, whereas some public TCRs were present in many individuals. Three of the identified cytomegalovirus-associated TCR beta chains were confirmed in vitro to be specific for cytomegalovirus antigens. In an earlier analysis of fewer than 750 of the donors, most TCR beta V segments were observed in productive rearrangements about 87% or about 30% of the time, broadly matching IMGT annotations. Several of the top co-occurrence clusters appeared to be linked to parvovirus B19, influenza, CMV and Epstein-Barr virus, according to a later analysis. Roughly uniform sequencing depth across donors was assumed in presence/absence analyses, although this assumption may not hold. Assigning TCR associations to individual alleles was difficult when HLA alleles, especially DR and DQ, strongly co-occurred. Cytomegalovirus status was reported to be diagnosed by the classifier with high specificity and sensitivity in both the original and validation cohorts. Linkage disequilibrium might explain the correlated functional status among segregating V segments, but an unknown experimental factor could not be excluded. Some IMGT-functional V segments, including TRBV6-2 and TRBV6-3, could not be told apart with the 87-base-pair reads, so those segments were excluded. V-gene and J-gene trimming of TCR beta chains was associated with a missense DCLRE1C variant in a later genetic analysis, and the association was replicated in an independent cohort. This cohort had only TCR beta chains sequenced, and the lack of alpha or paired-chain data limited which features could be detected. According to a later genetic analysis, donors in an Asian-associated ancestry cluster had fewer N-insertions in productive TCRs than the approximately 700-donor mean. CMV serostatus was the only immune exposure information available for the cohort. HLA typing was unavailable for some donors at each locus, so association tests used only the typed subset. A cluster of highly shared sequence variants was judged likely to be a technical artifact of the sequencing pipeline. Approximately 16 rarely observed V segments, including chromosome 9 orphons, were excluded from the earlier analysis of approximately 600 of the donors because counts were too low.

Concerning this clone itself: Its cognate antigen has yet to be identified. Per-base qualities were not stored, and no clone one base away is much larger.

The germline V gene (reference sequence) provides CDR1 LNHDA and CDR2 SQIVND. From its cysteine to its phenylalanine, the CDR3 spans 13 amino acids. Of all the DNA, just the CDR3 is kept, 39 bases in frame from base 1. V is clipped by 5 bases and J by 7 bases, and the sequence between their germline boundaries is 14 bases long. The protocol used for the library was the immunoSEQ multiplex PCR assay. For the multiplex PCR, a mixture combining 60 forward primers for TCR Vbeta segments and 13 reverse primers for TCR Jbeta segments was used. A multiplex PCR assay on genomic DNA amplified the CDR3 region of rearranged TCR beta genes. The amplified TCR beta libraries were sequenced on the Illumina HiSeq System as 87-base-pair reads. In the authors' own workflow: In a later analysis, approximately 74 million unique TCR beta chains were counted across the 500 to 850 repertoires, and about 10 million of these chains were shared by at least two donors. A nearest-neighbor algorithm error-corrected the raw reads and collapsed the reads into unique sequences, merging closely related sequences to remove PCR and sequencing errors. CDR3 sequences were aligned to IMGT reference sequences to assign V, D and J gene segments. Each retained sequence needed at least a six-nucleotide match to both a V gene segment and a J gene segment. A rearrangement counted as productive if the CDR3 had no stop codons and remained in frame with V and J, and every other rearrangement counted as non-productive. CDR3 was defined by IMGT convention, running from the second conserved V-encoded cysteine to the conserved J-encoded phenylalanine. Sequences without an unambiguous match to a single V gene segment were excluded from the earlier analysis of approximately 560 of the donors. In an earlier analysis of about 590 of the donors, a V segment was called functional when productive rearrangements were above 56.7%, and segregating when the standard deviation between donors exceeded 5%. To diagnose cytomegalovirus status from the catalog of TCR beta chain sequences, a statistical classification framework was built. In a later analysis, TCR nucleotide sequences were compared against IMGT/GENE-DB human TR gene sequences so that V and J genes could be assigned. A later analysis assigned CDR3 sequences and most-parsimonious VDJ recombination scenarios with the TCRdist pipeline. In a later analysis, each TCR beta chain was defined by its CDR3 amino acid sequence together with its V-gene family, and reads lacking a unique V-gene family were excluded. To address suspected cross-contamination and a sequencing artifact, a later analysis removed a few hundred highly shared, low-generation-probability nucleotide sequences. In a later analysis, a clonal expansion index was calculated for each public chain from normalized within-repertoire ranks of inferred template counts. In a later analysis, generation probabilities were computed with a VDJ recombination model fitted to out-of-frame rearrangements, and the resulting probabilities were checked against IGoR. In a later analysis, TCR-TCR, TCR-HLA and TCR-CMV co-occurrence was scored with hypergeometric tests, and a repertoire-size bias correction was applied to TCR pairs. A later analysis estimated false discovery rates by permuting HLA or CMV assignments 20 times. A later analysis grouped co-occurring TCRs with DBSCAN, adding TCRdist sequence similarity when clustering within HLA-allele-positive subsets. For co-occurrence clustering, repertoires with fewer than 30,000 or more than 120,000 public chains were excluded, along with five repertoires with anomalous nucleotide sharing. The table comes from immuneACCESS by way of TCRdb, which keeps in-frame sequences with V and J called. Part of the clones is missing from these tables; in studies checked, under half for an unresolved V gene and the rest for unknown reasons. For V, J and clone size, that table is used; D and trimming come from the DNA. In this sample the table shows about 160,000 clones, 81% of which occur a single time. The ten biggest clones cover approximately 1.2% of the sample.

The cohort consisted of some 730 healthy bone marrow donors. At the time of sampling, all cohort members were nominally healthy, though unrecorded immune exposures were likely present. The donor tested CMV seropositive and was one of the 289 seropositive cohort members. Each donor provided a peripheral blood sample, and peripheral blood mononuclear cells were used for TCR beta sequencing. The Qiagen DNeasy Blood Extraction Kit was used to extract genomic DNA from the blood cell samples. The receptor was derived from a man aged 45 to 65 in good health and CMV-seropositive. Sequencing input: PBMCs. The V and J segments used are TRBV19 and TRBJ1-1; the D region possibly corresponds to TRBD1 (6 bases align). The DNA is as follows: TGTGCCAGTAGTCTGACAGGCACCTTTGAAGCTTTCTTT. Its coded protein is CASSLTGTFEAFF.